This TCR beta chain came from a study of T-cell reconstitution after alpha-beta-depleted transplantation in children. This CDR3 comprises 16 residues. V was shortened by 4 bases and J by 0 bases, with 14 bases between the two germline ends. This clonotype was picked up many times. Unique molecular identifiers were incorporated when the TCRbeta library was constructed. TCRdb itself ran the PCR reads through MiXCR, one entry per CDR3 protein. The table has some 490,000 distinct CDR3 sequences, approximately 12% seen once. The chain has TRBV12-3 or TRBV12-4 and TRBJ2-3; D unresolved. The receptor comes from a human donor who donated a stem cell graft to a child with combined immunodeficiency. Sequenced material: PBMCs from the stem cell graft donor, taken from the stem cell graft. CDR3 nucleotide sequence: TGTGCCAGCAGTTCCGGTGCGAGACCTAGCACAGATACGCAGTATTTT. Amino acid sequence: CASSSGARPSTDTQYF.